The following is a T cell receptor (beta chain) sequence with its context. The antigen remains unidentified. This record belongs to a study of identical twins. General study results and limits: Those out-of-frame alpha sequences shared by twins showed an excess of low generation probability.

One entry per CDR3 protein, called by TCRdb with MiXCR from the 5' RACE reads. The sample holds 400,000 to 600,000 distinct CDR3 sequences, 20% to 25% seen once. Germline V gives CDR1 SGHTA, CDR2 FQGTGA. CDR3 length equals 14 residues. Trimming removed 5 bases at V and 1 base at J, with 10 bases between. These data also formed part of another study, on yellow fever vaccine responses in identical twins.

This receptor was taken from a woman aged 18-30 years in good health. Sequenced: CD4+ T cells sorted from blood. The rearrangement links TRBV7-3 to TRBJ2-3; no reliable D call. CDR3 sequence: CASSQEGGTDTQYF. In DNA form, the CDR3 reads TGTGCCAGCAGCCAGGAAGGCGGCACAGATACGCAGTATTTT.